The clone carrying this T cell receptor beta chain was detected only a few times. Distinct nucleotide sequences in the sample also encode this CDR3. The CDR3 is made up of 15 amino acids. Germline V gives CDR1 LNHNV, CDR2 YYDKDF (reference sequence). Trimming removed 0 bases from V and 2 bases from J, with 11 bases in between. This sample stems from a study of shared clonotypes between healthy human individuals. This table comes from immunoSEQ multiplex PCR, and its TCRdb copy is limited to in-frame clones, with some not included. In the table there are approximately 2,300,000 clones, 80% to 95% of which are singletons.

Sequencing input: naive CD4+ T cells from PBMCs. As to subset: CD45RA+ positively selected. This receptor was obtained from a young man in good health. Some clones in this sample may be carry-over from other donors' samples. The chain carries TRBV15 and TRBJ2-7; possibly TRBD1 or TRBD2 for D (5 bases each). The CDR3 region is CATSRDRDRTYEQYF. For the CDR3, the DNA is TGTGCCACCAGCAGAGATCGGGACCGGACCTACGAGCAGTACTTC. Full variable domain (remainder filled in from reference TRBV15 and TRBJ2-7): DAMVIQNPRYQVTQFGKPVTLSCSQTLNHNVMYWYQQKSSQAPKLLFHYYDKDFNNEADTPDNFQSRRPNTSFCFLDIRSPGLGDTAMYLCATSRDRDRTYEQYFGPGTRLTVT.